The present TCR beta chain was sequenced within a study of human T cells and chemical hapten exposure. About the study: Alopecia areata, totalis or universalis affected patients who were mostly female. Variation in per-sample TCR yields came mainly from small pooled library volume differences. Study-wide results and caveats: Patch test score rose with PT1 expanded TCR count, significant at thresholds 8, 16 and 32, not 4. Against controls, expanded TCRs gave rise to significantly more large CDR3 similarity clusters.

The germline gives CDR1 MGHRA, CDR2 YSYEKL. With 6 bases removed from V and 2 bases from J, the gap between germline ends came to 19 bases. The CDR3 loop spans 17 amino acids. This clonotype was counted a few times. The antigen is not known. Time point described: pre-sensitization, week 0. Treatment described: therapeutic diphenylcyclopropenone sensitization with weekly scalp DPC. MiXCR, run by TCRdb on the RACE reads, gives a single entry per CDR3 protein. Counted here are about 110,000 distinct CDR3 sequences, roughly 12% occurring once; the ten biggest clones make up about 1.6%. This TCR derives from a woman aged 45-65 years with alopecia areata. Some clones in this sample may be carry-over from other donors' samples. V gene TRBV4-1 combines with J gene TRBJ2-2; possibly TRBD1 for D (6 bases). The sample consisted of whole blood, taken in connection with sensitization to the hapten diphenylcyclopropenone (DPC). The CDR3 sequence: CASSQFPTGTNTGELFF. CDR3 nucleotide sequence: TGCGCCAGCAGTCAATTCCCCACAGGGACCAACACCGGGGAGCTGTTTTTT.